The next 5 T cell receptor beta chains were all read from a single sample in a study of Ad26.COV2.S vaccination and SARS-CoV-2 variants. Indicated treatment: about 20 received Ad26.COV2.S at low or high dose, single or two shots; several received placebo; per-sample allocation not given. On day 63 after the first injection, vaccine and placebo recipients gave samples. Method: immunoSEQ multiplex PCR; TCRdb's copy keeps in-frame clones and lacks some. The sample lists some 390,000 clones, about nine tenths seen once, with under 2% in the top ten. The specimen comprised peripheral blood, sampled in a trial of Ad26.COV2.S vaccine versus placebo. The receptor set was obtained from a person between 18 and 60 years old who received the Ad26.COV2.S COVID-19 vaccine or a placebo.

The rearrangement links TRBV21-1 to TRBJ2-5; the table gives TRBD1 as D, unverified against the DNA. TRBV21-1 is an annotated pseudogene. The CDR3 runs 18 residues. DNA for the CDR3: TGTGCCAGCAGCAAGGGGAAGGGTCAGGGCGCCCCCCAAGAGACCCAGTACTTC. Protein product: CASSKGKGQGAPQETQYF.

In its sample, this clone was seen many times. The genes are TRBV18 and TRBJ1-6, with TRBD1 matching 7 bases. Germline assignment: CDR1 KGHSH and CDR2 LQKENI. V was clipped by 4 bases and J by 0 bases; unmatched bases: 3. This CDR3 comprises 16 residues. CDR3 sequence reads: CASSRGQRSYNSPLHF. The CDR3 nucleotides are TGTGCCAGCTCACGGGGACAGCGCTCCTATAATTCACCCCTCCACTTT.

This clone was seen more than once but under ten times. The rearrangement joins TRBV7-8 to TRBJ2-7; a weak D match, TRBD1 (7 bases). From germline, CDR1 is SGHVS and CDR2 FQNEAQ. Between the trimmed V and J ends, which lost 2 bases and 6 bases, there was a span of 17 bases. The CDR3 runs to 15 residues. This CDR3 reads CASSLQGGIPLEQYF. The CDR3 DNA sequence: TGTGCCAGCAGCTTACAGGGGGGAATCCCCCTCGAGCAGTACTTC.

The V and J genes are TRBV7-6 and TRBJ2-7; 9 bases are a match to TRBD1. The CDR3 runs 17 residues. Germline values: CDR1 SGHVS, CDR2 FNYEAQ. V lost 1 base and J lost 4; bases outside the gene matches: 11. Here the CDR3 DNA reads TGTGCCAGCAGCTTAGGGACAGGGGAGGAGGGTAAGTACGAGCAGTACTTC. It yields the protein CASSLGTGEEGKYEQYF.

This rearrangement joins TRBV29-1 to TRBJ2-3, with 12 nucleotides matching TRBD2. The CDR3 has 15 amino acids. The germline V gene has CDR1 SQVTM and CDR2 ANQGSEA. Germline trimming cut 3 bases from V and 2 bases from J; bases unmatched to any gene: 3. The DNA of the CDR3 is TGCAGCGTTGACGGACTAGCGGGACTCACAGATACGCAGTATTTT. This translates into CSVDGLAGLTDTQYF.